This T cell receptor beta chain was recorded in a study of T cells after yellow fever vaccination (dated by TCRdb to between 2017 and 2020). Study-level background: The SMART-Seq v4 Ultra Low Input RNA kit was used to prepare libraries from fractions with low cell numbers. To follow T-cell clones before and after both primary and booster YFV17D yellow fever vaccination, bulk TCR alpha and beta repertoires underwent longitudinal sequencing. Bulk PBMC replicates and cell subsets were isolated from blood drawn at multiple timepoints before and after both primary and secondary immunization. The cohort comprised two healthy male donors, one aged 18 to 29 and one aged 30 to 40 years. Study-level results and caveats: FACS-sorted repertoires could contain abundant contaminating clonotypes from the bulk population, so computational filtering was required. Most clones expanded after primary vaccination were re-detected after the booster (approximately 95% of CD4 and around 88% of CD8), suggesting broad memory maintenance. The secondary T-cell response was found to be weaker but faster than the primary response, with a peak reached on day 5 rather than on day 15. The study included only a couple of donors, which limits how far the findings can be generalized. A small fraction of clonotypes showed up in both the CD4 and CD8 compartments, probably as a result of convergent recombination.

TCRdb shows the sequencer as Illumina NovaSeq 6000. Synthesis of TCR cDNA relied on 5'RACE template switching, a step that introduced a universal primer site along with unique molecular identifiers. cDNA synthesis was primed from both the TCR alpha and TCR beta constant segments. Two PCR steps were used to amplify libraries, with sample barcodes and sequencing adapters being added in the second step. Sequencing of libraries was done on Illumina HiSeq 2500 (2x100 bp) or NovaSeq (2x150 bp). Per the original workflow: Reads were demultiplexed and collapsed into UMI consensus sequences with MIGEC, and V(D)J alignment was performed with MiXCR. Clonotypes responding to the vaccine were identified with edgeR on replicate PBMC samples, with the criteria of FDR below 0.01 and a log2 fold change above 5 up to day 15. Bulk clonotypes were assigned CD4 or CD8 identity according to which sequenced CD4 or CD8 repertoire held them at higher abundance. TCRdb reworked the public reads: Q25 trimming with fastp, MiXCR clone assembly, productive beta chains retained. Rows with a matching CDR3 protein are joined into one entry that keeps the most common DNA and genes. None of the V and J calls come from the authors' own analysis; TCRdb made them. In all, the sample holds about 220,000 distinct CDR3 sequences, and around 3.1% of those were seen once. Of the sample, approximately 3% is held by the ten largest clones.

The junction carries 14 bases between V and J, which are trimmed by 6 bases and 3 bases respectively. The CDR3 has 13 amino acids, counting the end cysteine and phenylalanine. Solely the CDR3 DNA is kept, with 39 bases framed from the first base. The germline V gene specifies SQVTM as CDR1 and ANQGSEA as CDR2. This clonotype was counted at least ten times. Its antigen is still unknown. No much larger clone exists at a distance of one base, and base qualities are not known. The treatment or condition label corresponds to: live attenuated yellow fever vaccine strain. PBMCs were isolated from peripheral blood using a standard Ficoll-Paque protocol. CD4 and CD8 T-cell fractions were isolated with Dynabeads CD4 and CD8 positive selection kits. TriZol was used to extract RNA from bulk PBMCs, CD4 and CD8 fractions, and dextramer-positive and dextramer-negative fractions.

The sequencing here drew on CD4+ T cells sorted from PBMCs, taken 10 days after the yellow fever booster vaccination. Recombination linked TRBV29-1 to TRBJ1-1; the D gene remains uncertain. The receptor's source is a man between 18 and 29 years old who received the YFV17D yellow fever vaccine. The CDR3 in this case is CSVESHQYTEAFF. The DNA reads as follows: TGCAGCGTCGAGTCTCATCAGTACACTGAAGCTTTCTTT.